This entry features one TCR beta chain sequence. TCRdb keeps only in-frame clones here, not all; method: immunoSEQ multiplex PCR. This sample yields about 350,000 clones, of which about 90% are seen a single time; 5.3% belongs to the top ten. These data originate in a study of blood T cell repertoires in COVID-19. The ends were cut back, 0 bases at V and 5 bases at J, with 10 bases in the middle. CDR1 LGHDT and CDR2 YNNKEL come from the germline V gene (reference sequence). This CDR3 is built from 14 residues. The study drew participants aged about 18 to 95 years from some 23 US areas. This clonotype was obtained from a woman aged 30 to 39 who had recovered from COVID-19. Material: PBMCs or T cells enriched from blood (not recorded which). The rearrangement uses TRBV3-1 (or the pseudogene TRBV3-2) and TRBJ1-1; no reliable D call. CDR3 DNA sequence: TGTGCCAGCAGCCAAGAGCCAGACATTACTGAAGCTTTCTTT. Translating it yields CASSQEPDITEAFF.